Below are 22 T cell receptor beta chains sequenced from a single sample in a study of CD8 T cells in Susac syndrome. Reverse transcription of about 0.5 to 1 ug RNA was carried out with random hexamers. One entry per CDR3 protein, called by TCRdb with MiXCR from the immunoSEQ multiplex PCR reads. The sample carries 170,000 or so distinct CDR3 sequences, 90% to 97% recorded once. The material sequenced was CD4+ T cells from PBMCs. Source of these receptors: a human donor with Susac syndrome.

The chain recombines TRBV9 with TRBJ1-3; D is unclear. Germline CDR1 reads SGDLS; CDR2 reads YYNGEE. The CDR3 runs to 14 residues. Trimming removed 2 bases at V and 4 bases at J, with 10 bases between. The CDR3 coding sequence is TGTGCCAGCAGCGTTCAGCATTCGGGAAACACCATATATTTT. Translating it yields CASSVQHSGNTIYF. The full variable domain, completed using reference TRBV9 and TRBJ1-3, is DSGVTQTPKHLITATGQRVTLRCSPRSGDLSVYWYQQSLDQGLQFLIQYYNGEERAKGNILERFSAQQFPDLHSELNLSSLELGDSALYFCASSVQHSGNTIYFGEGSWLTVV.

This clonotype was seen only once. The chain has TRBV12-3 or TRBV12-4 and TRBJ2-6; D remains ambiguous. Trimming removed 3 bases at V and 0 bases at J, with 15 bases between. The CDR3 extends over 18 amino acids. Here the CDR3 DNA reads TGTGCCAGCAGTTTTCGAACGGGTCCCCTCTCTGGGGCCAACGTCCTGACTTTC. This translates into CASSFRTGPLSGANVLTF.

V and J are TRBV6-2 or TRBV6-3 and TRBJ2-2, with D tentatively TRBD2 (5 bases). The CDR3 consists of 13 residues. V was cut by 5 bases and J by 6 bases, with 10 bases left in between. Per germline, CDR1 MNHEY and CDR2 SVGEGT. CDR3 nucleotide sequence: TGTGCCAGCAGTGCTGACTATCCCGGGGAGCTGTTTTTT. Translation: CASSADYPGELFF.

The chain recombines TRBV7-8 with TRBJ1-1; perhaps TRBD1 as D (5 bases). V lost 1 base and J 5 bases, leaving 23 bases between the germline ends. From germline, CDR1 is SGHVS and CDR2 FQNEAQ. This CDR3 region has 18 residues. The CDR3 reads CASSLGSTGANRWTEAFF. The DNA of the CDR3 is TGTGCCAGCAGCTTAGGATCTACCGGGGCGAATCGTTGGACTGAAGCTTTCTTT.

This clonotype has more than one count but fewer than ten. The gene calls are TRBV7-2 and TRBJ2-7; 10 bases are a match to TRBD2. The CDR3 totals 14 residues. V lost 3 bases and J lost 2; bases outside the gene matches: 1. CDR1 SGHTA and CDR2 FQGNSA come from the germline V gene. CDR3 in amino acids: CASSFTSGAYEQYF. The CDR3 DNA reads TGTGCCAGCAGCTTTACTAGCGGGGCCTACGAGCAGTACTTC.

This sequence joins TRBV3-1 and TRBJ2-1; 13 bases match TRBD2. The CDR3 has 16 residues. Unmatched junction bases numbered 13, after V lost 6 bases and J lost 11 bases. Germline CDR1 LGHDT, CDR2 YNNKEL (reference sequence). For the CDR3, the DNA is TGTGCCAGCAGTCAGCCGGGACTAGCGGGACTCGGGAAGCAGTTCTTC. Protein product: CASSQPGLAGLGKQFF.

The chain links TRBV6-2 or TRBV6-3 to TRBJ2-4, with D uncertain. Germline CDR1 reads MNHEY; CDR2 reads SVGEGT. With 6 bases removed from V and 7 bases from J, the gap between germline ends came to 19 bases. This CDR3 region has 15 residues. The chain's CDR3 is CASSPPGVLGNIQYF. DNA of the CDR3: TGTGCCAGCAGCCCCCCAGGTGTCCTCGGGAACATTCAGTACTTC.

In this sample, this clonotype turned up once. The chain combines TRBV7-2 with TRBJ2-7; the D gene is possibly TRBD2 (5 bases). The CDR3 runs 14 residues. Per the germline V gene, CDR1 is SGHTA and CDR2 is FQGNSA. The V and J ends lost 1 base and 5 bases respectively, with 12 bases between them. CDR3 DNA sequence: TGTGCCAGCAGCTTAGGAGCCCCGGAGGACGAGCAGTACTTC. Its translation: CASSLGAPEDEQYF.

This clonotype was recorded a few times. The chain employs TRBV7-2 and TRBJ2-1; 10 bases are a match to TRBD2. J was trimmed by 4 bases and V by 5 bases; bases with no gene match: 5. CDR3 length: 15 residues. The germline V gene has CDR1 SGHTA and CDR2 FQGNSA. The CDR3 DNA follows: TGTGCCAGCAGCGATCTAGCGGGAGCGTACAATGAGCAGTTCTTC. Amino acid sequence: CASSDLAGAYNEQFF. Looking up the rest from reference TRBV7-2 and TRBJ2-1 gives the full variable domain: GAGVSQSPSNKVTEKGKDVELRCDPISGHTALYWYRQSLGQGLEFLIYFQGNSAPDKSGLPSDRFSAERTGGSVSTLTIQRTQQEDSAVYLCASSDLAGAYNEQFFGPGTRLTVL.

This chain joins TRBV5-1 and TRBJ1-1; D might be TRBD1 (5 bases). This CDR3 is 14 amino acids long. Trimming cost V 0 bases and J 5 bases, with 11 bases left between them. Per germline, CDR1 SGHRS and CDR2 YFSETQ. The CDR3 spells CASSLASGNTEAFF. The CDR3, as DNA: TGCGCCAGCAGCTTGGCTTCAGGGAATACTGAAGCTTTCTTT.

This chain uses TRBV7-9 with TRBJ2-1, with D maybe TRBD1 (6 bases). This CDR3 is built from 11 residues. Deletions cut 7 bases from V and 9 bases from J, with 10 bases between. Germline assignment: CDR1 SEHNR and CDR2 FQNEAQ (reference sequence). The CDR3 nucleotides read TGTGCCAGCACCTCCAGGGGTGAGCAGTTCTTC. It is translated as CASTSRGEQFF.

The chain is built from TRBV24-1 and TRBJ2-1, with 9 bases lining up with TRBD2. The CDR3 totals 15 residues. The V and J ends lost 2 bases and 8 bases, in that order; junction bases with no gene match: 6. Per the germline V gene, CDR1 is KGHDR and CDR2 is SFDVKD. CDR3 sequence: CATSDSGTSIYEQFF. CDR3 coding DNA: TGTGCCACCAGTGATTCCGGGACTAGCATTTATGAGCAGTTCTTC.

This clonotype was picked up one time. The chain employs TRBV19 and TRBJ1-3; the D gene is possibly TRBD1 (5 bases). Trimming pared 6 bases from V and 1 base from J, leaving 19 bases between. The CDR3 has 17 residues. In germline, CDR1 is LNHDA, CDR2 SQIVND (reference sequence). CDR3 in amino acids: CASSPWGPGPSGNTIYF. For the CDR3, the DNA is TGTGCCAGTAGCCCCTGGGGACCAGGTCCTTCTGGAAACACCATATATTTT.

This chain links TRBV29-1 with TRBJ2-7; TRBD1 agrees at 7 bases. Trimming took 4 bases from V and 6 from J; bases not matched to a gene: 9. The CDR3 length is 13 residues. Germline V gene lookup returns CDR1 SQVTM and CDR2 ANQGSEA. The CDR3 DNA sequence: TGCAGCGTTGTGCACAGGGGTGACAGCGAGCAGTACTTC. Protein sequence: CSVVHRGDSEQYF.

The chain carries TRBV15 and TRBJ2-3; D is ambiguous. This CDR3 has 13 residues. Trimming removed 4 bases from V and 5 bases from J, with 10 bases in between. The germline V gene encodes CDR1 LNHNV and CDR2 YYDKDF (reference sequence). In DNA, the CDR3 is TGTGCCACCAGCAAAAGACCAGAAGATACGCAGTATTTT. As protein: CATSKRPEDTQYF.

The rearrangement joins TRBV27 to TRBJ1-2; 8 bases are a match to TRBD1. Germline CDR1 and CDR2: MNHEY and SMNVEV (reference sequence). This CDR3 comprises 14 residues. The V gene end was trimmed by 4 bases and the J gene end by 4 bases; junction bases not matched to a gene: 5. The CDR3 reads CASSSMDRVYGYTF. Here the CDR3 DNA reads TGTGCCAGCAGTTCCATGGACAGGGTCTATGGCTACACCTTC.

The chain couples TRBV7-2 to TRBJ2-7; D gene unclear. This CDR3 is 15 amino acids long. Germline assignment: CDR1 SGHTA and CDR2 FQGNSA. V was cut by 7 bases and J by 3 bases, with 19 bases left in between. DNA for the CDR3: TGTGCCAGCACCCCACCTTCCCGCGGCGGCTACGAGCAGTACTTC. Residues: CASTPPSRGGYEQYF.

This chain links TRBV7-9 with TRBJ1-1; TRBD1 aligns across 10 bases. This CDR3 is built from 15 residues. Trimming removed 4 bases from V and 3 bases from J; junction bases left unmatched: 5. Germline lookup yields CDR1 SEHNR and CDR2 FQNEAQ (reference sequence). The CDR3 DNA is TGTGCCAGCAGCTATAGACAGGGGGCAGACACTGAAGCTTTCTTT. Translated, it gives CASSYRQGADTEAFF.

The J gene is TRBJ1-5, the V gene TRBV20-1, with D possibly matching TRBD1 (5 bases). Germline loops: CDR1 DFQATT, CDR2 SNEGSKA (reference sequence). Deletions cut 0 bases from V and 3 bases from J, with 21 bases between. The CDR3 covers 18 residues. The CDR3: CSARDWGAAIALNQPQHF. The CDR3 DNA reads as TGCAGTGCTAGAGATTGGGGCGCGGCCATAGCGCTCAATCAGCCCCAGCATTTT.

DNA for the CDR3: TGTGCCAGCAGTTTATCGGTGGGGCCGATACACAATGAGCAGTTCTTC. Translated, it gives CASSLSVGPIHNEQFF. The V call is TRBV27, the J call TRBJ2-1, with a tentative D call TRBD1 (5 bases). The CDR3 runs to 16 residues. The germline gives CDR1 MNHEY, CDR2 SMNVEV (reference sequence). The V gene lost 0 bases and the J gene lost 5 bases, with 14 bases spanning the gap.

This chain links TRBV12-3 or TRBV12-4 with TRBJ2-5; possible D gene TRBD1, 8 bases. With 0 bases removed from V and 5 bases from J, the gap between germline ends came to 13 bases. The CDR3 consists of 15 residues. Here the CDR3 reads CASSLAGQGGETQYF. The CDR3 DNA reads TGTGCCAGCAGTTTAGCCGGACAGGGAGGGGAGACCCAGTACTTC.

The rearrangement links TRBV20-1 to TRBJ2-1; D remains unclear. V lost 5 bases to trimming and J lost 4 bases, with 9 bases between them. CDR1 is DFQATT and CDR2 is SNEGSKA in the germline V gene (reference sequence). The CDR3 is 12 residues long. This CDR3 reads CSAPFRYNEQFF. The CDR3 coding sequence is TGCAGTGCTCCGTTCAGATACAATGAGCAGTTCTTC.